This T cell receptor beta chain was obtained from a study of shared clonotypes between healthy human individuals. At the level of the study: Three plates each covered CD4 naive and memory; CD8 naive two, CD8 memory one. Points from the study as a whole: Among non-shared clonotypes, generation probabilities were lower than among those shared by all four donors.

The naive CD8 fraction comprised CD45RO-negative cells positively selected for CCR7 and excluded terminally differentiated effector memory CD45RA+ cells. The CDR3 is 13 residues long. Germline V CDR1 and CDR2: WSHSY, SAAADI. With 3 bases removed from V and 3 bases from J, the gap between germline ends came to 9 bases. Profiling relied on immunoSEQ multiplex PCR, and the TCRdb table lists in-frame clones only, not all of them. The table shows over 800,000 clones, with around 93% occurring only once. This clone was counted many times. Its antigen is not identified. The receptor was isolated from a man aged 25 to 45 in good health. V and J are TRBV10-2 and TRBJ2-7; unclear D gene. Sample: naive CD8+ T cells sorted from blood. The CDR3 DNA follows: TGCGCCAGCAGTGATTCTCATCGCTACGAGCAGTACTTC. This translates into CASSDSHRYEQYF.